This TCR beta chain was observed in a study of primary melanoma T cells and metastatic recurrence. Study in general: These T2 to T4 primary melanomas had thickness greater than 1 mm.

In the case of this clone: Its antigen is not identified.

TCRdb keeps only in-frame clones here, not all; method: immunoSEQ multiplex PCR. Among approximately 130 clones, about nine tenths were seen once, and the ten largest hold roughly a fifth. Notes on the study in general: T-cell fraction over 20% seemed protective regardless of ulceration or nodes.

The V segment lost 5 bases and the J segment 5 bases; nucleotides outside the gene matches: 9. Germline V gives CDR1 SGHNT, CDR2 YENEEA. This CDR3 is 15 amino acids long. Sequences were obtained from melanoma tumor tissue. This chain joins TRBV11-3 and TRBJ1-2, with 9 bases identical to TRBD1. The TCR comes from a human donor with melanoma. The CDR3 sequence is CASSPWTGEGYGYTF. CDR3 nucleotides: TGTGCCAGCAGCCCCTGGACAGGGGAGGGATATGGCTACACCTTC.